One sample yielded the 27 T cell receptor beta chains listed below, sequenced in a study of shared clonotypes between healthy human individuals. Some clones are missing from TCRdb's copy, which holds only in-frame ones; the method was immunoSEQ multiplex PCR. This sample has about 490,000 clones, with about 72% found just once. Source material: PBMCs. The receptors derive from a woman between 40 and 50 years old in good health. Some clones in this sample may be carry-over from other donors' samples.

The chain recombines TRBV7-9 with TRBJ1-2, with D maybe TRBD1 (5 bases). The CDR3 has 16 residues. Germline V gene sequence: CDR1 SEHNR, CDR2 FQNEAQ (reference sequence). V lost 1 base and J 8 bases, leaving 20 bases between the germline ends. The CDR3 bases are TGTGCCAGCAGCTTAGATCTCGGGTTCGGGGGTGGAGGCTACACCTTC. Translated: CASSLDLGFGGGGYTF.

This chain links TRBV18 with TRBJ1-5; TRBD1 matches 7 bases. V lost 3 bases and J lost 0; bases outside the gene matches: 8. The V gene's germline CDR1 is KGHSH and CDR2 LQKENI. CDR3 size: 17 residues. The DNA of the CDR3 is TGTGCCAGCTCACCCCTTCAGGGGGAGTATAGCAATCAGCCCCAGCATTTT. This gives the protein CASSPLQGEYSNQPQHF.

V gene TRBV27 combines with J gene TRBJ2-7, with D perhaps matching TRBD1 or TRBD2 (5 bases each). CDR1 and CDR2 from the germline V gene are MNHEY and SMNVEV (reference sequence). The CDR3 totals 13 residues. The V end lost 5 bases, the J end lost 4 bases, and 12 bases lay between the germline ends. CDR3 sequence: CASSPGSRYEQYF. In DNA, the CDR3 is TGTGCCAGCAGTCCAGGGAGTAGGTACGAGCAGTACTTC.

The chain combines TRBV10-3 with TRBJ2-1, with 12 bases matching TRBD2. V lost 6 bases to trimming and J lost 5 bases; unmatched junction nucleotides: 5. CDR1 is ENHRY, CDR2 SYGVKD, per germline. The CDR3 runs to 15 residues. This chain's CDR3 is CAISLTSGSHNEQFF. The CDR3 coding sequence is TGTGCCATCAGCCTGACTAGCGGGAGTCACAATGAGCAGTTCTTC.

This clone was counted between two and nine times. DNA for the CDR3: TGTGCCACCAGGGAGCGCTCCTACAATGAGCAGTTCTTC. It specifies CATRERSYNEQFF. The V gene is TRBV15, the J gene TRBJ2-1; D is ambiguous. This CDR3 has 13 residues. Germline V CDR1 and CDR2: LNHNV, YYDKDF (reference sequence). The V end was cut by 6 bases, the J end by 0 bases, with 6 bases between.

This clone was detected only once. The V gene is TRBV4-3, the J gene TRBJ2-7, with 7 bases that match TRBD1. The germline CDR1 and CDR2 sequences are LGHNA and YSLEER. The CDR3 runs 14 residues. V shed 3 bases, J shed 2 bases, and the junction held 4 bases outside the gene matches. The CDR3 loop is CASSQRQGTYEQYF. In DNA, the CDR3 is TGCGCCAGCAGCCAGCGACAGGGTACCTACGAGCAGTACTTC.

The chain links TRBV27 to TRBJ2-7, with TRBD2 matching over 12 bases. The CDR3 covers 15 residues. CDR1 is MNHEY and CDR2 is SMNVEV in the germline V gene (reference sequence). V lost 3 bases and J lost 4; bases outside the gene matches: 4. The CDR3 here is CASSLTSGSTYEQYF. The CDR3 nucleotides read TGTGCCAGCAGTTTGACTAGCGGGAGTACTTACGAGCAGTACTTC.

This clone was detected a few times. CDR3 amino acids: CASGDPNNEQFF. CDR3 bases: TGTGCCAGCGGGGACCCTAACAATGAGCAGTTCTTC. The chain carries TRBV27 and TRBJ2-1; the D call may be TRBD1 or TRBD2 (5 bases each). The CDR3 is 12 amino acids. Trimming pared 8 bases from V and 5 bases from J, leaving 10 bases between. The germline CDR1 and CDR2 sequences are MNHEY and SMNVEV (reference sequence).

V and J are TRBV27 and TRBJ1-3; 8 nucleotides agree with TRBD1. CDR3 size: 17 residues. After removal of 4 bases from V and 7 bases from J, the junction contained 15 bases not matched to a gene. Germline lookup yields CDR1 MNHEY and CDR2 SMNVEV (reference sequence). The CDR3 spells CASSYPWQGASENTIYF. In DNA, the CDR3 is TGTGCCAGCAGTTACCCCTGGCAGGGGGCTTCTGAGAACACCATATATTTT.

The chain combines TRBV28 with TRBJ2-1, with a tentative D call TRBD1 (5 bases). Between the trimmed V and J ends, which lost 5 bases and 8 bases, there was a span of 10 bases. Germline CDR1 is MDHEN and CDR2 is SYDVKM. The CDR3 runs 12 residues. CDR3 protein: CASSPPGYEQFF. CDR3 nucleotide sequence: TGTGCCAGCAGTCCTCCAGGGTATGAGCAGTTCTTC.

This chain joins TRBV5-1 and TRBJ2-3; D uncertain. Trimming cost V 0 bases and J 2 bases, with 7 bases left between them. The CDR3 has 14 amino acids. CDR1 is SGHRS, CDR2 YFSETQ, per germline. For the CDR3, the DNA is TGCGCCAGCAGCTTGGAGGTCCTCACAGATACGCAGTATTTT. It is translated as CASSLEVLTDTQYF.

V usage is TRBV4-1 and J usage is TRBJ2-1; 7 bases map to TRBD2. Trimming took 1 base from V and 6 from J; bases not matched to a gene: 9. The CDR3 loop spans 16 amino acids. In germline, CDR1 is MGHRA, CDR2 YSYEKL. The CDR3 is CASSQGRVAGPNEQFF. The CDR3 DNA sequence: TGCGCCAGCAGCCAAGGAAGGGTAGCGGGCCCCAATGAGCAGTTCTTC.

The chain couples TRBV10-3 to TRBJ2-2; D tentatively reads TRBD1 or TRBD2 (5 bases each). The CDR3 has 17 residues. The germline CDR1 and CDR2 sequences are ENHRY and SYGVKD. V was cut by 4 bases and J by 5 bases, with 20 bases left in between. The CDR3 loop is CAISVIEGMMGTGELFF. The CDR3 nucleotides read TGTGCCATCAGTGTTATAGAGGGGATGATGGGAACCGGGGAGCTGTTTTTT.

The rearrangement joins TRBV7-9 to TRBJ1-6, with 12 bases matching TRBD1. The CDR3 is 15 residues long. The V and J ends lost 1 base and 9 bases, in that order; junction bases with no gene match: 1. Per the germline V gene, CDR1 is SEHNR and CDR2 is FQNEAQ (reference sequence). CDR3 DNA: TGTGCCAGCAGCTTAGGGGGACAGGGGGCTTCACCCCTCCACTTT. This sequence encodes CASSLGGQGASPLHF. Looking up the rest from reference TRBV7-9 and TRBJ1-6 gives the full variable domain: DTGVSQNPRHKITKRGQNVTFRCDPISEHNRLYWYRQTLGQGPEFLTYFQNEAQLEKSRLLSDRFSAERPKGSFSTLEIQRTEQGDSAMYLCASSLGGQGASPLHFGNGTRLTVT.

The chain recombines TRBV19 with TRBJ1-1; 8 bases map to TRBD1. Trimming took 6 bases from V and 1 from J; bases not matched to a gene: 4. Per the germline V gene, CDR1 is LNHDA and CDR2 is SQIVND (reference sequence). The CDR3 is 14 amino acids. CDR3 residues: CASSHRGENTEAFF. DNA for the CDR3: TGTGCCAGTAGCCACAGGGGGGAGAACACTGAAGCTTTCTTT.

The chain has TRBV28 and TRBJ1-2; no clear D gene. Trimming shortened V by 8 bases and J by 5 bases, and 9 bases separated the two germline ends. CDR1 and CDR2 from the germline V gene are MDHEN and SYDVKM. CDR3 length equals 11 residues. The CDR3 nucleotides are TGTGCCAGCTTGGCGTATTATGGCTACACCTTC. This encodes CASLAYYGYTF.

This chain joins TRBV7-3 and TRBJ1-1, with TRBD1 identical over 10 bases. The CDR3 sequence is 16 residues long. CDR1 and CDR2 from the germline V gene are SGHTA and FQGTGA. Trimming cost V 5 bases and J 1 base; bases outside gene matches: 7. The CDR3 DNA follows: TGTGCCAGCAGCCCGGGACAGGGGATTGAGAACACTGAAGCTTTCTTT. Protein product: CASSPGQGIENTEAFF.

The V and J genes are TRBV7-3 and TRBJ2-1, with 8 bases matching TRBD2. The trim removed 5 bases at V and 3 bases at J, leaving 9 bases unmatched. The length of the CDR3 is 16 residues. CDR1 and CDR2 (germline): SGHTA, FQGTGA. This CDR3 is CASSQGGTSLYNEQFF. CDR3 coding DNA: TGTGCCAGCAGCCAAGGCGGGACTAGTCTCTACAATGAGCAGTTCTTC.

This chain uses TRBV30 with TRBJ2-2; maybe TRBD2 (6 bases). The germline gives CDR1 GTSNPN, CDR2 SVGIG (reference sequence). The CDR3 is made up of 14 amino acids. V shed 4 bases and J shed 0 bases, with 9 bases lying between them. The CDR3 DNA follows: TGTGCCTGGAAAAGGGACTCGAACACCGGGGAGCTGTTTTTT. Protein product: CAWKRDSNTGELFF.

This clone was seen once. This sequence joins TRBV11-2 and TRBJ2-7, with 7 bases fitting TRBD1. J was trimmed by 7 bases and V by 2 bases; bases with no gene match: 5. This CDR3 region has 13 residues. Germline V gene lookup returns CDR1 SGHAT and CDR2 FQNNGV. The CDR3, as DNA: TGTGCCAGCAGCTTAAGGGGGCCGGGGGAGCAGTACTTC. This sequence encodes CASSLRGPGEQYF. The full variable domain, its missing parts supplied by reference TRBV11-2 and TRBJ2-7, is EAGVAQSPRYKIIEKRQSVAFWCNPISGHATLYWYQQILGQGPKLLIQFQNNGVVDDSQLPKDRFSAERLKGVDSTLKIQPAKLEDSAVYLCASSLRGPGEQYFGPGTRLTVT.

DNA of the CDR3: TGTGCCAGAAGCATTAGGACAGGGGCGTCCTACGAGCAGTACTTC. It yields the protein CARSIRTGASYEQYF. The rearrangement links TRBV5-3 to TRBJ2-7, with 9 bases that match TRBD1. TRBV5-3 is an open reading frame, and its role is uncertain. Trimming at V came to 4 bases and at J to 1 base, leaving 6 bases not matched to a gene. The CDR3 extends over 15 amino acids.

The V and J genes are TRBV28 and TRBJ1-4; 7 positions agree with TRBD1. Germline V gene data show CDR1 as MDHEN and CDR2 as SYDVKM. V gave up 7 bases and J gave up 7 bases; unmatched junction bases: 12. This CDR3 has 15 amino acids. Written as DNA, the CDR3 is TGTGCCAGCAAACTCCCCGGGACAGTAGCTGAAAAACTGTTTTTT. Its protein is CASKLPGTVAEKLFF.

V gene TRBV2 combines with J gene TRBJ2-5; a possible D gene is TRBD2 (5 bases). Germline V lookup: CDR1 SNHLY, CDR2 FYNNEI. The CDR3 runs 16 residues. Trimming shortened V by 2 bases and J by 1 base, and 14 bases separated the two germline ends. The CDR3 sequence is CASSEFNSAVQETQYF. DNA for the CDR3: TGTGCCAGCAGTGAATTTAATAGCGCGGTCCAAGAGACCCAGTACTTC.

V usage is TRBV19 and J usage is TRBJ2-5; a possible D gene is TRBD1 (6 bases). V was clipped by 5 bases and J by 9 bases, with 28 bases between them. CDR1 and CDR2 from the germline V gene are LNHDA and SQIVND (reference sequence). The CDR3 runs 17 residues. CDR3 residues: CASSRLPQHRVGGAQYF. CDR3 coding DNA: TGTGCCAGTAGTCGGCTCCCACAGCACAGGGTTGGAGGAGCCCAGTACTTC.

The rearrangement links TRBV7-5 to TRBJ2-7; the D call in the table, TRBD2, was not verified against the DNA. TRBV7-5 is a known pseudogene. The CDR3 is 16 amino acids. In DNA, the CDR3 is TGTGCCAGAAGGAAAACTGGGAGGGTAGGCGTTGACGAGCAGTACTTC. It is translated as CARRKTGRVGVDEQYF.

V gene TRBV10-1 combines with J gene TRBJ1-1, with TRBD1 as a possible D gene (6 bases). This CDR3 has 17 amino acids. With 0 bases removed from V and 6 bases from J, the gap between germline ends came to 20 bases. CDR1 is WNHNN, CDR2 SYGVQD, per germline (reference sequence). This CDR3 reads CASSESRLQGGSAEAFF. CDR3 DNA sequence: TGCGCCAGCAGTGAGTCGAGATTACAGGGAGGGAGCGCTGAAGCTTTCTTT.

The V call is TRBV5-1, the J call TRBJ2-3; tentatively, D is TRBD1 or TRBD2 (6 bases each). The CDR3 extends over 15 amino acids. V shed 2 bases and J shed 4 bases, with 14 bases lying between them. The germline V gene has CDR1 SGHRS and CDR2 YFSETQ. The CDR3 loop reads CASSFRGPPADTQYF. In nucleotides, the CDR3 is TGCGCCAGCAGCTTCCGGGGGCCGCCTGCAGATACGCAGTATTTT.